This T cell receptor beta chain was documented in a study of T cells after somatic rescue of genetic block. Here immunoSEQ multiplex PCR was the method, and the copy in TCRdb shows in-frame clones only, minus some. The repertoire holds around 50,000 clones, with 90% to 97% as singletons. The germline V gene has CDR1 LGHNA and CDR2 YNFKEQ. CDR3 size: 16 residues. V lost 1 base to trimming and J lost 7 bases, with 16 bases between them. Sequences were obtained from peripheral blood mononuclear cells (PBMCs). V usage is TRBV4-2 and J usage is TRBJ2-2; possibly TRBD2 for D (5 bases). This clonotype originated in a child younger than two. CDR3 DNA: TGTGCCAGCAGCCAAGCGCGATCTAGCCCAGTCGGGGAGCTGTTTTTT. Amino acids: CASSQARSSPVGELFF.